Following are 15 T cell receptor beta chains from one sample sequenced in a study of T cell responses to AZD1222 COVID-19 vaccine. Repertoires were generated with immunoSEQ multiplex PCR, while TCRdb's copy carries only in-frame clones and drops some. The data hold some 63,000 clones, with 89% observed a single time. The specimen comprised peripheral blood, sampled 28 days after the second AZD1222 dose. Receptors originate from an adult who received the AZD1222 COVID-19 vaccine.

The CDR3 sequence: CASSLWGRGSGEAFF. CDR3 DNA: TGTGCCAGCAGTTTATGGGGCAGGGGCTCTGGTGAAGCTTTCTTT. This chain uses TRBV28 with TRBJ1-1; perhaps TRBD1 as D (6 bases). V dropped 0 bases and J dropped 7 bases, with 15 bases sitting between them. Germline CDR1 is MDHEN and CDR2 is SYDVKM. This CDR3 region has 15 residues.

The rearrangement joins TRBV5-4 to TRBJ2-7; 9 bases match TRBD1. V was pared by 1 base and J by 3 bases, with 2 bases of the junction left unmatched. Germline V gives CDR1 SGHNT, CDR2 YYREEE (reference sequence). The CDR3 is 14 amino acids. CDR3 nucleotides: TGTGCCAGCAGCTTGCGGGACAGGGACTACGAGCAGTACTTC. Amino acid sequence: CASSLRDRDYEQYF.

Written as DNA, the CDR3 is TGTGCCAGCAGCGTAGGGACGGGGAACACCGGGGAGCTGTTTTTT. Translation: CASSVGTGNTGELFF. The chain uses TRBV9 and TRBJ2-2; the D is unclear. The ends were cut back, 0 bases at V and 1 base at J, with 7 bases in the middle. Germline CDR1 is SGDLS and CDR2 is YYNGEE. CDR3 size: 15 residues.

A few counts support this clone. The chain joins TRBV5-1 to TRBJ1-4; 9 nucleotides align to TRBD1. This CDR3 comprises 16 residues. With 3 bases clipped from V and 8 bases from J, the junction kept 11 bases outside the gene matches. The germline gives CDR1 SGHRS, CDR2 YFSETQ. The CDR3 region is CASSSGGQGLGEKLFF. As DNA, the CDR3 is TGCGCCAGCAGCTCCGGAGGACAGGGGCTCGGCGAAAAACTGTTTTTT.

The chain combines TRBV5-6 with TRBJ1-5; tentative D call: TRBD1 (5 bases). The germline V gene has CDR1 SGHDT and CDR2 YYEEEE. The CDR3 loop spans 17 amino acids. V lost 4 bases to trimming and J lost 2 bases, with 19 bases between them. DNA of the CDR3: TGTGCCAGCAGCCTCATGGGGACCCCCGAGCGCAATCAGCCCCAGCATTTT. Its translation: CASSLMGTPERNQPQHF.

V is TRBV15 and J is TRBJ2-1, with D hard to call. Trimming cost V 0 bases and J 9 bases, with 9 bases left between them. The V gene's germline CDR1 is LNHNV and CDR2 YYDKDF (reference sequence). The CDR3 has 13 amino acids. CDR3 DNA sequence: TGTGCCACCAGCAGAGATCTTGGCAGTGAGCAGTTCTTC. Amino acid sequence: CATSRDLGSEQFF.

V gene TRBV6-1 combines with J gene TRBJ2-7; 7 bases are shared with TRBD1. The CDR3 sequence is 14 residues long. J gave up 7 bases and V 2 bases, and 8 bases lay outside the gene matches. Germline V gene lookup returns CDR1 MNHNS and CDR2 SASEGT. CDR3: CASSETPVRGEQYF. The CDR3 bases are TGTGCCAGCAGTGAAACCCCGGTCAGGGGGGAGCAGTACTTC.

CDR3 in amino acids: CASSQEPARGQGAGNTIYF. The CDR3 region has the DNA TGTGCCAGCAGCCAAGAGCCGGCCCGGGGACAGGGGGCTGGAAACACCATATATTTT. The rearrangement uses TRBV4-2 and TRBJ1-3; the match to TRBD1 covers 11 bases. The V gene's germline CDR1 is LGHNA and CDR2 YNFKEQ. V trimming: 0 bases; J trimming: 2 bases; junction bases outside the gene matches: 9. The CDR3 runs 19 residues.

This chain links TRBV12-5 with TRBJ2-7; 14 positions agree with TRBD2. J was trimmed by 4 bases and V by 1 base; bases with no gene match: 18. CDR3 length: 21 amino acids. The germline CDR1 and CDR2 sequences are LGHNT and FRNRAP. In nucleotides, the CDR3 is TGTGCTAGTGGTTTGGCCACTCTACCGGGACTAGCGGGAGAGGGCAGGTACGAGCAGTACTTC. It specifies CASGLATLPGLAGEGRYEQYF.

The V and J genes are TRBV20-1 and TRBJ1-1; no definite D call. The CDR3 runs 14 residues. Trimming stripped 3 bases from V and 1 base from J, with 12 bases between. The germline CDR1 and CDR2 sequences are DFQATT and SNEGSKA (reference sequence). The CDR3 DNA follows: TGCAGTGCTAGTTTGAGTTCCGGGAACACTGAAGCTTTCTTT. Translated: CSASLSSGNTEAFF.

The chain has TRBV9 and TRBJ2-3; D possibly corresponds to TRBD2 (7 bases). Trimming removed 3 bases at V and 1 base at J, with 12 bases between. CDR3 length equals 15 residues. The germline gives CDR1 SGDLS, CDR2 YYNGEE. CDR3 amino acids: CASSATGGRTDTQYF. CDR3 DNA sequence: TGTGCCAGCAGCGCGACGGGGGGCCGCACAGATACGCAGTATTTT.

The chain combines TRBV5-1 with TRBJ2-7; 15 bases match TRBD2. Germline V gene data show CDR1 as SGHRS and CDR2 as YFSETQ. V trimming: 3 bases; J trimming: 5 bases; junction bases outside the gene matches: 3. The CDR3 has 15 amino acids. As DNA, the CDR3 is TGCGCCAGCAGCTGGACTAGCGGGAGGGCGGACGAGCAGTACTTC. Protein: CASSWTSGRADEQYF. Supplemented by reference TRBV5-1 and TRBJ2-7, the full variable domain reads KAGVTQTPRYLIKTRGQQVTLSCSPISGHRSVSWYQQTPGQGLQFLFEYFSETQRNKGNFPGRFSGRQFSNSRSEMNVSTLELGDSALYLCASSWTSGRADEQYFGPGTRLTVT.

This chain joins TRBV7-2 and TRBJ2-3, with a possible D match to TRBD2 (6 bases). Germline CDR1 SGHTA, CDR2 FQGNSA. V was shortened by 6 bases and J by 3 bases, with 16 bases between the two germline ends. The CDR3 length is 15 residues. CDR3 sequence (DNA): TGTGCCAGCAGTAAAATCCCCGGGGGAACAGATACGCAGTATTTT. The encoded protein is CASSKIPGGTDTQYF.

This chain uses TRBV19 with TRBJ1-5, with 7 positions matching TRBD1. This CDR3 contains 15 residues. The germline CDR1 and CDR2 sequences are LNHDA and SQIVND (reference sequence). The V gene end was trimmed by 6 bases and the J gene end by 0 bases; junction bases not matched to a gene: 5. The CDR3: CASSRQGGSNQPQHF. The CDR3 DNA reads as TGTGCCAGTAGCAGACAGGGAGGTAGCAATCAGCCCCAGCATTTT.

CDR3 DNA: TGCGCCAGCAGCTTGCTGGGGGACACTGAAGCTTTCTTT. This codes for CASSLLGDTEAFF. The V call is TRBV5-1, the J call TRBJ1-1; TRBD1 might be the D (5 bases). V was shortened by 1 base and J by 3 bases, with 7 bases between the two germline ends. The germline gives CDR1 SGHRS, CDR2 YFSETQ. CDR3 length equals 13 residues.